The T cell receptor beta chain described here comes from a study of T cell responses to AZD1222 COVID-19 vaccine. Study conclusions and caveats: Seropositive AZD1222 recipients at baseline numbered only 6 or 7. The donors showed a predominance of white British ancestry and of females, with possible underestimation of clonal diversity. Nearly half of spike-specific TCRs reportedly target variant regions that are unmutated in the B.1.351 and B.1.1.7 variants.

Note on this clone: Its antigen is undetermined.

With 3 bases removed from V and 5 bases from J, the gap between germline ends came to 11 bases. CDR1 is KGHSH, CDR2 LQKENI, per germline. The CDR3 is 14 amino acids. Some clones are missing from TCRdb's copy, which holds only in-frame ones; the method was immunoSEQ multiplex PCR. The table records about 130,000 clones, around 92% of them present only once. The chain employs TRBV18 and TRBJ1-5; TRBD1 is a possible D gene (6 bases). The receptor was derived from an adult in good health. Sequencing was performed on peripheral blood, taken on day 0 of AZD1222 vaccination. This CDR3 is CASSPDGGDQPQHF. The CDR3 coding sequence is TGTGCCAGCTCACCCGACGGGGGCGATCAGCCCCAGCATTTT.